The rows below give T cell receptor beta chains drawn from one sample of a study of cytomegalovirus exposure and HLA in healthy donors. Clones were read by immunoSEQ multiplex PCR, and TCRdb kept only the in-frame ones, dropping some. The sample has tens of thousands of clones, roughly 84% seen once. What was sequenced was PBMCs. These TCRs come from a young woman in good health and CMV-seronegative. The CDR3 runs from the conserved cysteine through the conserved F or W. A D gene is named only where the DNA matches it firmly. Only part of the rows carry a size: once, few, many, or a class if the clone is expanded.

J gene,V gene,D gene,clone size,CDR3 protein,CDR3 DNA
TRBJ2-1,TRBV7-9,TRBD1,.,CASSPWTGRHEQFF,TGTGCCAGCAGCCCTTGGACAGGTCGCCATGAGCAGTTCTTC
TRBJ2-1,TRBV15,.,.,CATSREIAANEQFF,TGTGCCACCAGCAGAGAGATAGCGGCCAATGAGCAGTTCTTC
TRBJ2-3,TRBV6-1,TRBD2,.,CASSELGTSGRSDTQYF,TGTGCCAGCAGTGAACTGGGGACTAGCGGGAGATCAGATACGCAGTATTTT
TRBJ2-2,TRBV30,TRBD1,few,CAWRHRGINTGELFF,TGTGCCTGGCGGCACAGGGGGATAAACACCGGGGAGCTGTTTTTT
TRBJ1-4,TRBV19,.,.,CASSIVGAGEKLFF,TGTGCCAGTAGTATAGTGGGGGCAGGAGAAAAACTGTTTTTT
TRBJ2-1,TRBV12-1,.,.,CASSLGLADIYNEQFF,TGTGCCAGCAGCTTGGGACTAGCGGACATCTACAATGAGCAGTTCTTC
TRBJ2-7,TRBV5-4,TRBD1,.,CASSLTGGGYEQYF,TGTGCCAGCAGCTTGACAGGGGGCGGATACGAGCAGTACTTC
TRBJ2-6,TRBV2,.,.,CASSEDGEGRLSLETGANVLTF,TGTGCCAGCAGTGAGGATGGTGAGGGCAGGCTCTCATTGGAGACTGGGGCCAACGTCCTGACTTTC
TRBJ1-2,TRBV28,TRBD1,.,CASSGSPGTGVYGYTF,TGTGCCAGCAGTGGCTCCCCCGGGACAGGGGTCTATGGCTACACCTTC
TRBJ2-7,TRBV2,TRBD2,.,CASSHPGLANSYEQYF,TGTGCCAGCAGTCACCCCGGACTAGCGAACTCCTACGAGCAGTACTTC
TRBJ2-7,TRBV5-1,.,.,CASSSQAGQYTQQYF,TGCGCCAGCAGCTCCCAGGCGGGCCAATATACGCAGCAGTACTTC
TRBJ2-5,TRBV10-3,.,once,CAISDPTTGTQETQYF,TGTGCCATCAGTGACCCTACGACAGGTACCCAAGAGACCCAGTACTTC
TRBJ1-2,TRBV28,TRBD1,few,CASSQGQYYGYTF,TGTGCCAGCAGCCAGGGACAGTACTATGGCTACACCTTC
TRBJ2-3,TRBV18,TRBD2,.,CASSYRGLVADTQYF,TGTGCCAGCTCCTATCGAGGACTAGTCGCAGATACGCAGTATTTT
TRBJ2-4,TRBV15,TRBD1,.,CATLPGQIVKVDQFQYF,TGTGCCACACTCCCGGGACAGATAGTCAAAGTAGATCAATTTCAGTACTTC
TRBJ1-5,TRBV7-2,.,.,CASSRRGAQHF,TGTGCCAGCAGCCGTCGGGGGGCCCAGCATTTT
TRBJ2-3,TRBV5-1,.,.,CASSDRGTPSTDTQYF,TGCGCCAGCAGCGATCGGGGGACCCCTAGCACAGATACGCAGTATTTT
TRBJ2-1,TRBV19,TRBD2,.,CASTPISAGTYNEQFF,TGTGCCAGTACCCCTATTTCAGCGGGAACCTACAATGAGCAGTTCTTC
TRBJ1-1,TRBV27,.,.,CASSSGTPEAFF,TGTGCCAGCAGTTCGGGGACACCTGAAGCTTTCTTT
TRBJ2-2,TRBV19,.,.,CASSMGLGVPGELFF,TGTGCCAGTAGTATGGGTTTAGGGGTCCCCGGGGAGCTGTTTTTT
TRBJ1-1,TRBV5-4,.,once,CASSLADGREAFF,TGTGCCAGCAGCTTGGCCGATGGTCGCGAGGCTTTCTTT
TRBJ2-5,TRBV7-2,.,.,CASSLVSDPKGGETQYF,TGTGCCAGCAGCTTAGTTAGCGATCCAAAGGGAGGAGAGACCCAGTACTTC
TRBJ2-6,TRBV7-9,TRBD2,.,CASSQGLAGSSGANVLTF,TGTGCCAGCAGCCAAGGACTAGCGGGGAGCTCTGGGGCCAACGTCCTGACTTTC
TRBJ2-7,TRBV7-3,TRBD1,.,CASSFGQGVYEQYF,TGTGCCAGCAGCTTCGGACAGGGGGTCTACGAGCAGTACTTC
TRBJ1-2,TRBV30,.,.,CAWSVDILGYTF,TGTGCCTGGAGTGTTGACATCCTTGGCTACACCTTC
TRBJ2-1,TRBV6-4,TRBD2,once,CASSDGTSGNEQFF,TGTGCCAGCAGCGACGGGACTAGCGGCAATGAGCAGTTCTTC
TRBJ2-1,TRBV10-3,TRBD1,.,CAIRGQGARNEQFF,TGTGCCATCAGAGGACAGGGGGCTCGGAATGAGCAGTTCTTC
TRBJ2-7,TRBV6-5,.,.,CASSYSLSVSYEQYF,TGTGCCAGCAGTTACTCCCTCAGCGTCTCCTACGAGCAGTACTTC
TRBJ2-2,TRBV7-9,.,.,CASSLDRAGELFF,TGTGCCAGCAGCTTAGACAGGGCCGGGGAGCTGTTTTTT
TRBJ1-1,TRBV5-1,TRBD1,.,CASSEDRGGIMNTEAFF,TGCGCCAGCAGCGAGGACAGGGGAGGGATCATGAACACTGAAGCTTTCTTT
TRBJ1-5,TRBV21-1,.,.,CARMRVGRGYSNQPQHF,TGTGCCAGGATGAGGGTAGGGCGGGGGTATAGCAATCAGCCCCAGCATTTT
TRBJ1-1,TRBV6-1,TRBD1,.,CASSIRQGLGTEAFF,TGTGCCAGCAGTATCCGACAGGGTTTGGGCACTGAAGCTTTCTTT
TRBJ2-2,TRBV2,TRBD2,.,CASSDGGSSGELFF,TGTGCCAGCAGTGATGGCGGGAGTAGCGGGGAGCTGTTTTTT
TRBJ1-5,TRBV15,TRBD1,once,CATSSRTGNNQPQHF,TGTGCCACCAGCAGCAGGACAGGAAACAATCAGCCCCAGCATTTT
TRBJ2-1,TRBV19,.,.,CASSRGLNEQFF,TGTGCCAGTAGTAGGGGACTCAATGAGCAGTTCTTC
TRBJ2-7,TRBV5-8,.,.,CASSVSIGQEGSYEQYF,TGTGCCAGCAGTGTCAGCATCGGACAGGAGGGCTCCTACGAGCAGTACTTC
TRBJ2-3,TRBV27,.,.,CASSSSVGTDTQYF,TGTGCCAGCAGTTCCTCGGTGGGCACAGATACGCAGTATTTT
TRBJ2-7,TRBV27,.,.,CASSLNLLATGEQYF,TGTGCCAGCAGTTTAAACCTCTTAGCCACTGGCGAGCAGTACTTC
TRBJ2-2,TRBV27,.,.,CASSYLREFLQLCNTGELFF,TGTGCCAGCAGTTACTTGAGGGAGTTCTTGCAACTTTGTAACACCGGGGAGCTGTTTTTT
TRBJ2-7,TRBV25-1,TRBD1,.,CASSEGTGTYEQYF,TGTGCCAGCAGTGAAGGGACAGGGACCTACGAGCAGTACTTC
TRBJ2-5,TRBV13,TRBD1,.,CASSSTGTGDDWSETQYF,TGTGCCAGCAGCTCTACGGGGACAGGGGATGACTGGTCGGAGACCCAGTACTTC
TRBJ2-1,TRBV5-1,TRBD2,.,CASSLPGTNYNEQFF,TGCGCCAGCAGCCTTCCCGGGACTAACTACAATGAGCAGTTCTTC
TRBJ1-2,TRBV29-1,.,.,CSVGRGGYGYTF,TGCAGCGTTGGGAGGGGCGGCTATGGCTACACCTTC
TRBJ1-6,TRBV28,.,.,CASRLRGGDSPLHF,TGTGCCAGCAGGCTACGCGGGGGTGATTCACCCCTCCACTTT
TRBJ2-6,TRBV29-1,TRBD2,few,CSVGTGVGGSSGANVLTF,TGCAGCGTTGGGACCGGGGTGGGAGGGAGCTCTGGGGCCAACGTCCTGACTTTC
TRBJ1-1,TRBV14,.,.,CASSRIWGPRSTEAFF,TGTGCCAGCAGCCGTATCTGGGGCCCCCGTTCCACTGAAGCTTTCTTT
TRBJ2-7,TRBV7-7,.,.,CASSTDRTEKQYF,TGTGCCAGCAGCACCGACCGGACAGAAAAGCAGTACTTC
TRBJ2-7,TRBV28,.,.,CASIGPPTYEQYF,TGTGCCAGCATCGGTCCCCCAACCTACGAGCAGTACTTC
TRBJ2-1,TRBV27,TRBD2,few,CASRVIAGGPGKQFF,TGTGCCAGCAGAGTGATAGCGGGAGGGCCGGGGAAGCAGTTCTTC
TRBJ2-7,TRBV18,TRBD2,.,CASSPRGLAGPLSYEQYF,TGTGCCAGCTCACCAAGGGGACTAGCGGGACCTCTCTCCTACGAGCAGTACTTC
TRBJ2-7,TRBV27,TRBD2,few,CASTPTSGAGEQYF,TGTGCCAGCACTCCGACTAGCGGGGCCGGCGAGCAGTACTTC
TRBJ1-2,TRBV29-1,.,.,CSVAVQGGESYGYTF,TGCAGCGTTGCGGTGCAGGGAGGGGAGTCCTATGGCTACACCTTC
TRBJ2-5,TRBV29-1,TRBD2,.,CSVEDGLPGLAKETQYF,TGCAGCGTTGAAGATGGACTACCGGGACTAGCGAAAGAGACCCAGTACTTC